This T cell receptor beta chain came from a study of blood T cells in healthy people across ages. Whole-study context: When template switching was applied, about one barcoded beta molecule was captured per two T cells.

In the case of this clonotype: The antigen is unknown.

A minimum of 6.5 million PBMCs was isolated per sample. General observations from the study: Greater diversity and more naive CD4+ cells were seen in long-lived donors than in aged donors.

PCR was performed a second time for about 7 to 12 cycles using a sample-barcoded 5' primer and a J-beta primer mix. TCRdb re-called the 5' RACE reads with MiXCR, one entry per CDR3 protein. The data show roughly 1.5 million distinct CDR3 sequences, less than 45% seen once. This CDR3 has 13 amino acids. Germline CDR1 reads MNHNS; CDR2 reads SASEGT. V was shortened by 5 bases and J by 4 bases, with 11 bases between the two germline ends. Sequencing was carried out using blood. The chain has TRBV6-1 and TRBJ1-2, with D unresolved. This clonotype was obtained from a woman between 18 and 30 years old in good health. The CDR3, as DNA: TGTGCCAGCAGTCCGGACGGAGCCTATGGCTACACCTTC. Translation gives CASSPDGAYGYTF.